Presented here are 13 T cell receptor beta chains from one specimen sequenced in a study of cytomegalovirus exposure and HLA in healthy donors. The primer mix had 60 Vbeta and 13 Jbeta primers. Sequenced by immunoSEQ multiplex PCR; TCRdb stores in-frame clones only, minus some. The sample holds around 100,000 clones, over 65% seen once. The sequenced material came from PBMCs. All receptors come from a woman aged 25 to 39 in good health and CMV-seropositive.

The V call is TRBV25-1, the J call TRBJ2-7; 12 bases are a match to TRBD2. The CDR3 runs to 18 residues. The germline V gene encodes CDR1 MGHDK and CDR2 SYGVNS. J was trimmed by 4 bases and V by 4 bases; bases with no gene match: 14. CDR3 in DNA: TGTGCCAGCAGTGGCCCCAGACTAGCGGGGGACACTTTATACGAGCAGTACTTC. Its protein product is CASSGPRLAGDTLYEQYF.

This clone has just one count. The chain links TRBV29-1 to TRBJ1-4; D is ambiguous. The V gene's germline CDR1 is SQVTM and CDR2 ANQGSEA. This CDR3 has 13 amino acids. The germline V and J ends were trimmed by 4 bases and 5 bases, with 11 bases remaining between them. In DNA, the CDR3 is TGCAGCGTTGTTCCTCAGTCCAATGAAAAACTGTTTTTT. Its translation: CSVVPQSNEKLFF.

The rearrangement joins TRBV5-1 to TRBJ2-2, with D perhaps TRBD2 (6 bases). CDR1 SGHRS and CDR2 YFSETQ come from the germline V gene. Trimming shortened V by 5 bases and J by 6 bases, and 11 bases separated the two germline ends. This CDR3 has 13 amino acids. CDR3 region: CASRGGSAGELFF. CDR3 sequence (DNA): TGCGCCAGCAGGGGGGGATCAGCCGGGGAGCTGTTTTTT.

The V gene is TRBV19, the J gene TRBJ2-1, with TRBD2 as a possible D gene (7 bases). The CDR3 has 14 residues. Germline V lookup: CDR1 LNHDA, CDR2 SQIVND (reference sequence). V gave up 8 bases and J gave up 6 bases, with 17 bases separating them. CDR3: CASVDGGHPNEQFF. In DNA, the CDR3 is TGTGCCAGTGTGGACGGGGGGCACCCCAATGAGCAGTTCTTC.

The table lists this clone with a count of one. J is TRBJ1-5 and V is TRBV4-2; D is unresolved. V shed 0 bases and J shed 7 bases, with 7 bases lying between them. CDR1 LGHNA and CDR2 YNFKEQ come from the germline V gene. The CDR3 totals 13 residues. CDR3 nucleotides: TGTGCCAGCAGCCAAGATGGAGTGCAGCCCCAGCATTTT. The encoded protein is CASSQDGVQPQHF.

Written as DNA, the CDR3 is TGTGCCAGCAGTTCGGGACAGGGGTTCTTCTATGGCTACACCTTC. Translated: CASSSGQGFFYGYTF. The chain carries TRBV28 and TRBJ1-2; 10 bases map to TRBD1. Germline values: CDR1 MDHEN, CDR2 SYDVKM. V lost 4 bases to trimming and J lost 4 bases; unmatched junction nucleotides: 6. This CDR3 is 15 amino acids long.

The gene calls are TRBV30 and TRBJ2-7, with D uncertain. Per the germline V gene, CDR1 is GTSNPN and CDR2 is SVGIG (reference sequence). V lost 4 bases and J 5 bases, leaving 18 bases between the germline ends. This CDR3 region has 14 residues. DNA for the CDR3: TGTGCCTGGAAGCGCCTACCCGACCCTGACGAGCAGTACTTC. This gives the protein CAWKRLPDPDEQYF.

Turning to this clone: Other DNA sequences within the sample encode an identical CDR3. The chain carries TRBV19 and TRBJ2-2; D remains ambiguous. The CDR3 has 14 amino acids. The V gene's germline CDR1 is LNHDA and CDR2 SQIVND (reference sequence). Trimming pared 5 bases from V and 4 bases from J, leaving 11 bases between. DNA for the CDR3: TGTGCCAGTAGTTCACAGTCAACCACCGGGGAGCTGTTTTTT. Protein product: CASSSQSTTGELFF.

CDR3 sequence reads: CASRAWRDSANTGELFF. The CDR3 nucleotides are TGTGCCAGTAGAGCTTGGCGGGACTCTGCGAACACCGGGGAGCTGTTTTTT. This chain links TRBV19 with TRBJ2-2; D possibly corresponds to TRBD2 (6 bases). V was shortened by 6 bases and J by 0 bases, with 17 bases between the two germline ends. Per germline, CDR1 LNHDA and CDR2 SQIVND (reference sequence). This CDR3 spans 17 amino acids.

The chain has TRBV18 and TRBJ2-3; TRBD2 matches 9 bases. CDR1 KGHSH and CDR2 LQKENI come from the germline V gene. CDR3 length equals 15 residues. V shed 2 bases, J shed 3 bases, and the junction held 3 bases outside the gene matches. DNA for the CDR3: TGTGCCAGCTCACCAACTAGCGGGTTTACAGATACGCAGTATTTT. Its protein product is CASSPTSGFTDTQYF.

This rearrangement joins TRBV9 to TRBJ2-2; D is ambiguous. The V end was cut by 0 bases, the J end by 0 bases, with 6 bases between. Germline-derived CDR1 and CDR2 are SGDLS and YYNGEE. The CDR3 covers 15 residues. The CDR3 DNA follows: TGTGCCAGCAGCGTAGATTATTCGAACACCGGGGAGCTGTTTTTT. Amino acids: CASSVDYSNTGELFF.

The rearrangement uses TRBV6-5 and TRBJ2-7; D is ambiguous. Germline V CDR1 and CDR2: MNHEY, SVGAGI. Trimming stripped 2 bases from V and 0 bases from J, with 11 bases between. This CDR3 region has 15 residues. In nucleotides, the CDR3 is TGTGCCAGCAGTTACCGTCATACCAGCTCCTACGAGCAGTACTTC. This translates into CASSYRHTSSYEQYF.

The chain employs TRBV19 and TRBJ1-5; tentatively, D is TRBD1 (5 bases). The CDR3 is 13 amino acids. Germline assignment: CDR1 LNHDA and CDR2 SQIVND (reference sequence). The V gene lost 7 bases and the J gene lost 2 bases, with 9 bases spanning the gap. CDR3 coding DNA: TGTGCCAGTATCGGCAGGGGCAATCAGCCCCAGCATTTT. Residues: CASIGRGNQPQHF.